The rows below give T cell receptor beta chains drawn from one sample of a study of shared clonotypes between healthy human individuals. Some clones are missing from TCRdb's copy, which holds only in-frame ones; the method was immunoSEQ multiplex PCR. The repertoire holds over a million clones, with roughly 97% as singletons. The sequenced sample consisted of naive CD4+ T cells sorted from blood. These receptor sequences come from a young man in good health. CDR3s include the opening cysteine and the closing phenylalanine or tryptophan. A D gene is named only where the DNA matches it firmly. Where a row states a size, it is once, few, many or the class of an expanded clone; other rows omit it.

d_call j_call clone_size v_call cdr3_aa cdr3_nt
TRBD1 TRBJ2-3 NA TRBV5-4 CASSLEDRVDTQYF TGTGCCAGCAGCTTGGAAGACAGGGTGGATACGCAGTATTTT
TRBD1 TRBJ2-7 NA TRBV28 CASNGGTGIEQYF TGTGCCAGCAACGGTGGGACAGGGATCGAGCAGTACTTC
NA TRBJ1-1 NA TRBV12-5 CASGLRGGAEEAFF TGTGCTAGTGGTTTGAGAGGTGGGGCCGAAGAAGCTTTCTTT
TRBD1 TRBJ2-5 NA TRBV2 CASSKNRGQETQYF TGTGCCAGCAGTAAAAACAGGGGCCAAGAGACCCAGTACTTC
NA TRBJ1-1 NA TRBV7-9 CASSLDRLEGFF TGTGCCAGCAGCTTAGACAGGTTAGAAGGTTTCTTT
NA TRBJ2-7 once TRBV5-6 CASSPAPGYEQYF TGTGCCAGCAGCCCAGCCCCGGGCTACGAGCAGTACTTC
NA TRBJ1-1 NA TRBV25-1 CASSGVGNTEAFF TGTGCCAGCAGTGGGGTCGGGAACACTGAAGCTTTCTTT
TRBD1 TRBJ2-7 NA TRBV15 CATSSGTAFYSYEQYF TGTGCCACCAGCAGCGGGACAGCCTTTTACTCCTACGAGCAGTACTTC
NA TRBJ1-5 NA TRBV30 CACAGGGNQPQHF TGTGCCTGTGCCGGGGGTGGCAATCAGCCCCAGCATTTT
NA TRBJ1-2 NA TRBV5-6 CASSPRSRDYGYTF TGTGCCAGCAGCCCCCGATCTAGGGACTATGGCTACACCTTC
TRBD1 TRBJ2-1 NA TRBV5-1 CASSWDRGPVYNEQFF TGCGCCAGCAGCTGGGACAGGGGGCCGGTCTACAATGAGCAGTTCTTC
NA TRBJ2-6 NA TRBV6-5 CASSTDSSGANVLTF TGTGCCAGCAGTACAGACAGCTCTGGGGCCAACGTCCTGACTTTC
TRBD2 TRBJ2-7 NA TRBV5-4 CASSKLAGALEEQYF TGTGCCAGCAGCAAACTAGCGGGAGCCCTGGAAGAGCAGTACTTC
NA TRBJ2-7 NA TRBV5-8 CASSSSLDSYEQYF TGTGCCAGCAGCTCCTCCCTGGATTCCTACGAGCAGTACTTC
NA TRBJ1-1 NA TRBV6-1 CARRKFDEMNTEAFF TGTGCCAGGAGAAAGTTCGACGAAATGAACACTGAAGCTTTCTTT
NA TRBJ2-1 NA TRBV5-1 CASSLDQSSYNEQFF TGCGCCAGCAGCTTGGACCAGAGCTCCTACAATGAGCAGTTCTTC
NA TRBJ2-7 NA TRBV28 CASRLTPTGNYEQYF TGTGCCAGCAGATTAACCCCCACAGGGAACTACGAGCAGTACTTC
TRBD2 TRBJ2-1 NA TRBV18 CASSPFSGSGMDEQFF TGTGCCAGCTCACCTTTTTCTGGTAGCGGGATGGATGAGCAGTTCTTC
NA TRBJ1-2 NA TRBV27 CASSRGIFDGYTF TGTGCCAGCAGTAGGGGGATATTCGATGGCTACACCTTC
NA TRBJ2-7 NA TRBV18 CASSPVPATYEQYF TGTGCCAGCTCACCGGTCCCAGCTACCTACGAGCAGTACTTC
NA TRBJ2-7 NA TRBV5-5 CASSLVRDGNYEQYF TGTGCCAGCAGCCTCGTCAGGGACGGGAACTACGAGCAGTACTTC
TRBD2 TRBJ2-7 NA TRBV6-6 CATSREANSYEQYF TGTGCCACCTCTCGGGAGGCCAACTCCTACGAGCAGTACTTC
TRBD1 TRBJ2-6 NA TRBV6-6 CASSFDRGYGANVLTF TGTGCCAGCAGTTTCGACAGGGGGTACGGGGCCAACGTCCTGACTTTC
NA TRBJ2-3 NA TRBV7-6 CASSLVGLNTDTQYF TGTGCCAGCAGCTTAGTAGGCCTAAACACAGATACGCAGTATTTT
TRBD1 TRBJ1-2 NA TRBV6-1 CASSEGIATGGGYGYTF TGTGCCAGCAGTGAGGGTATAGCGACAGGGGGCGGCTATGGCTACACCTTC
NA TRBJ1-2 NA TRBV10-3 CAISEMTNYGYTF TGTGCCATCAGTGAGATGACTAACTATGGCTACACCTTC
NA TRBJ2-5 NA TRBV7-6 CASSKPQETQYF TGTGCCAGCAGCAAGCCCCAAGAGACCCAGTACTTC
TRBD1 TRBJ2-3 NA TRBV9 CASSVAGTGSTDTQYF TGTGCCAGCAGCGTAGCAGGGACAGGAAGCACAGATACGCAGTATTTT
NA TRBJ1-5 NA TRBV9 CASSVGIGQPQHF TGTGCCAGCAGCGTAGGTATAGGTCAGCCCCAGCATTTT
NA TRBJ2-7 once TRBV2 CASSARPGAGEQYF TGTGCCAGCAGTGCTCGCCCGGGGGCGGGCGAGCAGTACTTC
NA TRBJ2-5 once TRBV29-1 CSVESGEETQYF TGCAGCGTTGAGTCAGGGGAAGAGACCCAGTACTTC
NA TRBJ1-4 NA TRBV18 CASSPANEKLFF TGTGCCAGCTCACCAGCTAATGAAAAACTGTTTTTT
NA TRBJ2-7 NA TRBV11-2 CASSRGGALYEQYF TGTGCCAGCAGCAGGGGGGGAGCGCTATACGAGCAGTACTTC
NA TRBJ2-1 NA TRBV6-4 CASSDDGSSGYNEQFF TGTGCCAGCAGTGACGACGGCAGCAGCGGATACAATGAGCAGTTCTTC
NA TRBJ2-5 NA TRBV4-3 CASSQEPGDETQYF TGCGCCAGCAGCCAAGAGCCGGGGGACGAGACCCAGTACTTC
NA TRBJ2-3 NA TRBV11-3 CASSKSSRSDTDTQYF TGTGCCAGCAGCAAATCGTCGCGGAGTGACACAGATACGCAGTATTTT
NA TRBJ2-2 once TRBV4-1 CASSQEITRQPNTGELFF TGCGCCAGCAGCCAAGAAATCACACGGCAGCCGAACACCGGGGAGCTGTTTTTT
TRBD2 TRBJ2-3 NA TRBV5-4 CASSLGLAVGDTQYF TGTGCCAGCAGCTTGGGACTAGCGGTAGGGGATACGCAGTATTTT
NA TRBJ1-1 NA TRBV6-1 CASSEGRVGGPNTEAFF TGTGCCAGCAGTGAAGGTCGAGTAGGTGGTCCGAACACTGAAGCTTTCTTT
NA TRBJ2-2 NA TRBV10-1 CASSAGINTGELFF TGCGCCAGCAGTGCAGGAATTAACACCGGGGAGCTGTTTTTT
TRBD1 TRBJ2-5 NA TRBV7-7 CASSLGQLQETQYF TGTGCCAGCAGCTTGGGACAGCTCCAAGAGACCCAGTACTTC
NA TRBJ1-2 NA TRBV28 CATRWGAGYGYTF TGTGCCACCCGTTGGGGTGCGGGCTATGGCTACACCTTC
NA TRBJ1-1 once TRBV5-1 CASSLVAGRWATEAFF TGCGCCAGCAGCTTGGTGGCAGGGAGGTGGGCCACTGAAGCTTTCTTT
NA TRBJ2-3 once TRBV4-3 CASSLSGSDTQYF TGCGCCAGCTCTTTAAGTGGGTCAGATACGCAGTATTTT
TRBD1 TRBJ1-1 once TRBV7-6 CASSPQGAAAEAFF TGTGCCAGCAGCCCTCAGGGGGCGGCGGCTGAAGCTTTCTTT
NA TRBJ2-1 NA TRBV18 CASSQTRDNEQFF TGTGCCAGCTCACAGACACGAGACAATGAGCAGTTCTTC
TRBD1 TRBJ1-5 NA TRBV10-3 CAISGDRGNQPQHF TGTGCCATCAGTGGGGACAGAGGCAATCAGCCCCAGCATTTT
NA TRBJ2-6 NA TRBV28 CASTKRGANVLTF TGTGCCAGCACGAAACGAGGGGCCAACGTCCTGACTTTC
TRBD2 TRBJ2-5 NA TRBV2 CATGTTQETQYF TGTGCCACCGGGACTACACAAGAGACCCAGTACTTC
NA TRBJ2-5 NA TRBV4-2 CASSRQQETQYF TGTGCCAGCAGCCGACAGCAAGAGACCCAGTACTTC
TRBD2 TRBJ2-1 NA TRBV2 CAKKGDSGSYEQFF TGTGCCAAAAAGGGCGATAGCGGGAGCTATGAGCAGTTCTTC
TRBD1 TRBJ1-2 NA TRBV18 CASSPTPGTAKANYGYTF TGTGCCAGCTCACCCACACCCGGGACAGCAAAAGCTAACTATGGCTACACCTTC
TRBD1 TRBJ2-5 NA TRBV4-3 CASSQDGRTGRETQYF TGCGCCAGCAGCCAAGACGGCCGGACAGGACGAGAGACCCAGTACTTC
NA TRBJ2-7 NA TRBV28 CASSTPGAVLDEQYF TGTGCCAGCAGTACCCCTGGCGCGGTCTTGGACGAGCAGTACTTC
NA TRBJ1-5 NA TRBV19 CASNKGTLQPQHF TGTGCCAGTAATAAGGGAACGCTTCAGCCCCAGCATTTT
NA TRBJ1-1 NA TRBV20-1 CSALHRTEAFF TGCAGTGCCTTACATCGGACTGAAGCTTTCTTT
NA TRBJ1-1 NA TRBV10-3 CAISGQQNTEAFF TGTGCCATCAGTGGGCAGCAGAACACTGAAGCTTTCTTT
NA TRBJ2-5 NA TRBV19 CASKGPGVVETQYF TGTGCCAGTAAGGGACCTGGGGTAGTAGAGACCCAGTACTTC
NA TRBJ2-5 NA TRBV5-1 CASSLVATAGQETQYF TGCGCCAGCAGCTTGGTCGCAACCGCGGGTCAAGAGACCCAGTACTTC